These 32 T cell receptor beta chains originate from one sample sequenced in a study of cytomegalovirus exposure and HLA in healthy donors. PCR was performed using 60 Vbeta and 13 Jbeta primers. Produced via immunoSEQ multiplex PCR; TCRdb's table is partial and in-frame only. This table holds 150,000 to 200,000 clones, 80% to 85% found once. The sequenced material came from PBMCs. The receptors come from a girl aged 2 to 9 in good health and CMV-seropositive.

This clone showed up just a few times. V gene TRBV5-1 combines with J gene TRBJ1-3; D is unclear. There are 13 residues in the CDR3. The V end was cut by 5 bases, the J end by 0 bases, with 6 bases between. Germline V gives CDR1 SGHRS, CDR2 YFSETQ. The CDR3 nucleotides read TGCGCCAGCAGTAGTAGCTCTGGAAACACCATATATTTT. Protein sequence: CASSSSSGNTIYF.

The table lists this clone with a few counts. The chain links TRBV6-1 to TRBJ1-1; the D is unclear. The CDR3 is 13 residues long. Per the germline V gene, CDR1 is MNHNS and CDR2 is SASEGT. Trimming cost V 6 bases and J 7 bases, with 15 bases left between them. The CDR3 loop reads CASRLDGLSEAFF. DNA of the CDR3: TGTGCCAGCAGGCTAGACGGACTCAGTGAAGCTTTCTTT.

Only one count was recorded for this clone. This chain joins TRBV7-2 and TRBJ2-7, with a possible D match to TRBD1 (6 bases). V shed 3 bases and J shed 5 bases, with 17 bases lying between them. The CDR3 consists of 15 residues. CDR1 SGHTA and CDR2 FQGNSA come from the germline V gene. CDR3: CASSFADRVSHEQYF. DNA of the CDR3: TGTGCCAGCAGCTTCGCGGACAGAGTTTCCCACGAGCAGTACTTC.

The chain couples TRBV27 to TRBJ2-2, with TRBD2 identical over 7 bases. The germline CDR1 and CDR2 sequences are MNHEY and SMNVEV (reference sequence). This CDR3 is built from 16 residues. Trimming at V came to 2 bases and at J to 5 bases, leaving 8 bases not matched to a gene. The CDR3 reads CASSLVGGSGTGELFF. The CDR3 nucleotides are TGTGCCAGCAGTTTAGTGGGCGGGAGTGGGACCGGGGAGCTGTTTTTT.

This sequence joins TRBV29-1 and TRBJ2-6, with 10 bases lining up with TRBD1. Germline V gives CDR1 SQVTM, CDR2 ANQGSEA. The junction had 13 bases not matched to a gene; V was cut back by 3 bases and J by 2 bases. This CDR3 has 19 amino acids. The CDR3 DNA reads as TGCAGCGTTGATTTTCCCGCCGGACAGGGGGTTGCTGGGGCCAACGTCCTGACTTTC. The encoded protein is CSVDFPAGQGVAGANVLTF.

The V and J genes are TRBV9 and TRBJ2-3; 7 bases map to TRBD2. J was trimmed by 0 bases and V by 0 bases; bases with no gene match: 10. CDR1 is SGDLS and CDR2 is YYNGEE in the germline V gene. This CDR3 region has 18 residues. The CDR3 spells CASSVAAGWHGSTDTQYF. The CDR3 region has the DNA TGTGCCAGCAGCGTAGCAGCGGGGTGGCACGGGAGCACAGATACGCAGTATTTT. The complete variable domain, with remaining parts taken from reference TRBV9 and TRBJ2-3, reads DSGVTQTPKHLITATGQRVTLRCSPRSGDLSVYWYQQSLDQGLQFLIQYYNGEERAKGNILERFSAQQFPDLHSELNLSSLELGDSALYFCASSVAAGWHGSTDTQYFGPGTRLTVL.

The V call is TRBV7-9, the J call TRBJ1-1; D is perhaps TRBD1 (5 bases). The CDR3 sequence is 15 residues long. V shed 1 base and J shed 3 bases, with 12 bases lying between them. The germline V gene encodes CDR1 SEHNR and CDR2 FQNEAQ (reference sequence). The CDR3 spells CASSLGQGRHTEAFF. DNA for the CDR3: TGTGCCAGCAGCTTAGGTCAGGGTCGACACACTGAAGCTTTCTTT.

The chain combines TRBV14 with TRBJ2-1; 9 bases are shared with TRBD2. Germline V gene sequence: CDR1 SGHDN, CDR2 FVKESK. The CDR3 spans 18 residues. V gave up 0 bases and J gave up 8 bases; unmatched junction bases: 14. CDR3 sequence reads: CASSQEPRAGGIRDEQFF. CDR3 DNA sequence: TGTGCCAGCAGCCAAGAACCCCGGGCGGGAGGGATCAGAGATGAGCAGTTCTTC.

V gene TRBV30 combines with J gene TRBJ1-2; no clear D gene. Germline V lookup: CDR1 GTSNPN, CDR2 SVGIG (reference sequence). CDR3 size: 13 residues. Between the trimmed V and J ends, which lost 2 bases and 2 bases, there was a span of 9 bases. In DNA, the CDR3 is TGTGCCTGGAGTACGGGGTGGAACTATGGCTACACCTTC. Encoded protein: CAWSTGWNYGYTF.

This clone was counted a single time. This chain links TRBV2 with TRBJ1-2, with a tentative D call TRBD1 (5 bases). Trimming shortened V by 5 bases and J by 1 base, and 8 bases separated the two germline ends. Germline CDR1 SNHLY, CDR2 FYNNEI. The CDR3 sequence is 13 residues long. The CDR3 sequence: CASSPDSNYGYTF. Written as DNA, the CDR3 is TGTGCCAGCAGTCCTGACAGTAACTATGGCTACACCTTC. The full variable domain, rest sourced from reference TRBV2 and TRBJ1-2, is EPEVTQTPSHQVTQMGQEVILRCVPISNHLYFYWYRQILGQKVEFLVSFYNNEISEKSEIFDDQFSVERPDGSNFTLKIRSTKLEDSAMYFCASSPDSNYGYTFGSGTRLTVV.

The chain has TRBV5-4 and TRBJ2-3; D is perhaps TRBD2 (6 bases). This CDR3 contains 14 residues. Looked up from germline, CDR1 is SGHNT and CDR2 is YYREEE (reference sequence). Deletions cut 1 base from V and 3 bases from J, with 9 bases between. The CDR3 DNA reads TGTGCCAGCAGCTTGCGGGGAGGAACAGATACGCAGTATTTT. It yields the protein CASSLRGGTDTQYF.

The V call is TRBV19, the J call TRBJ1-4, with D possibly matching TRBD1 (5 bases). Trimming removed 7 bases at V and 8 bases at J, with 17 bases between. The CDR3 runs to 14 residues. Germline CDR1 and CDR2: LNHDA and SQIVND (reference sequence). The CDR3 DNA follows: TGTGCCAGTACCACTATGGGGGGACGAGAAAAACTGTTTTTT. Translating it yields CASTTMGGREKLFF.

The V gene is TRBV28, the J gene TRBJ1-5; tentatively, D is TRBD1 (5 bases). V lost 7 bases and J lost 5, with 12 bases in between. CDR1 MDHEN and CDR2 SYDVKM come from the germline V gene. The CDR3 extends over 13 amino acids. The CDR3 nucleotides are TGTGCCAGCACGGGCAGGGCGGATCAGCCCCAGCATTTT. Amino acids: CASTGRADQPQHF.

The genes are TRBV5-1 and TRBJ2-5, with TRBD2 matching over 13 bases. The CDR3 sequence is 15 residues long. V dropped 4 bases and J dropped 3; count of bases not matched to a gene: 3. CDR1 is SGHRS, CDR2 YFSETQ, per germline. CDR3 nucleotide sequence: TGCGCCAGCAGCCCGGGGACTAGCGGGGAAGAGACCCAGTACTTC. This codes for CASSPGTSGEETQYF.

CDR3: CASSRTRGTYEQYF. DNA for the CDR3: TGCGCCAGCAGCAGGACTAGGGGGACCTACGAGCAGTACTTC. This chain joins TRBV5-1 and TRBJ2-7; tentative D call: TRBD2 (7 bases). Per germline, CDR1 SGHRS and CDR2 YFSETQ. V dropped 4 bases and J dropped 2 bases, with 13 bases sitting between them. This CDR3 spans 14 amino acids.

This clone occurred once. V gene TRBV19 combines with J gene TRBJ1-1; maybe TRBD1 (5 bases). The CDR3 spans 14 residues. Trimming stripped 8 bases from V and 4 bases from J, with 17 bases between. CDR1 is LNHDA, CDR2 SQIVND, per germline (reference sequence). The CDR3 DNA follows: TGTGCCAGTTCCGCACAGGTTCTGGGCACTGAAGCTTTCTTT. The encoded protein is CASSAQVLGTEAFF.

Written as DNA, the CDR3 is TGTGCCAGCTCACCGACGGGTCGAGGGGAGACCCAGTACTTC. Amino acids: CASSPTGRGETQYF. The chain is built from TRBV18 and TRBJ2-5; possibly TRBD2 for D (5 bases). This CDR3 is 14 amino acids long. Per the germline V gene, CDR1 is KGHSH and CDR2 is LQKENI. V lost 3 bases to trimming and J lost 5 bases, with 13 bases between them.

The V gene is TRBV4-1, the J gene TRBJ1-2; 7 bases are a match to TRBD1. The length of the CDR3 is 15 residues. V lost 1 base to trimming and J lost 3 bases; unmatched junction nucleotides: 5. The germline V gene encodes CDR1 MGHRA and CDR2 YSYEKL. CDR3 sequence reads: CASSQVPTGDYGYTF. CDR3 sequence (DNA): TGCGCCAGCAGCCAAGTCCCCACAGGGGACTATGGCTACACCTTC.

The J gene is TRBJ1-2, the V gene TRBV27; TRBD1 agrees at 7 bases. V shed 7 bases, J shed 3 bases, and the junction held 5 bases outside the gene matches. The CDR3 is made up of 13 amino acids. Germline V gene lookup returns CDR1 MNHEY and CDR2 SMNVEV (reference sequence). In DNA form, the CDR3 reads TGTGCCAGCAAGGGGCAGGGGGACTATGGCTACACCTTC. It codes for CASKGQGDYGYTF.

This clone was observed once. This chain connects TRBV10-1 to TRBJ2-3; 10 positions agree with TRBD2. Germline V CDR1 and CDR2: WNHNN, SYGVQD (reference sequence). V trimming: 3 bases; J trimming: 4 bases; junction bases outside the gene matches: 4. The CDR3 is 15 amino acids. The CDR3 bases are TGCGCCAGCAGTGATTTTAGCGGGAGGTCAGATACGCAGTATTTT. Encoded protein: CASSDFSGRSDTQYF.

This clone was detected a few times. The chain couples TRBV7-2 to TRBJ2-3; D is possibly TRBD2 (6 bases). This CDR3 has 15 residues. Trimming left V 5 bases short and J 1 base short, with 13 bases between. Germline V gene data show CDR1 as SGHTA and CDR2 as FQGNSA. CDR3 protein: CASSPSGFGTDTQYF. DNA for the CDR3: TGTGCCAGCAGCCCCAGCGGGTTCGGCACAGATACGCAGTATTTT.

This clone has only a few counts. The CDR3 reads CASRIIAGEAGELFF. In nucleotides, the CDR3 is TGCGCCAGCAGGATAATAGCGGGAGAGGCCGGGGAGCTGTTTTTT. The genes are TRBV5-1 and TRBJ2-2; 9 bases align to TRBD2. CDR3 length: 15 residues. Per germline, CDR1 SGHRS and CDR2 YFSETQ. V gave up 5 bases and J gave up 6 bases; unmatched junction bases: 8.

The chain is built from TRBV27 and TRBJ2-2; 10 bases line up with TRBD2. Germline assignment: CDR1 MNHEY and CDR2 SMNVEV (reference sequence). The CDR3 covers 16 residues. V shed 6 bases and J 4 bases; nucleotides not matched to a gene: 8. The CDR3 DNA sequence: TGTGCCAGCAGCCTCATAGCGGGAGGAATCACCGGGGAGCTGTTTTTT. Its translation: CASSLIAGGITGELFF.

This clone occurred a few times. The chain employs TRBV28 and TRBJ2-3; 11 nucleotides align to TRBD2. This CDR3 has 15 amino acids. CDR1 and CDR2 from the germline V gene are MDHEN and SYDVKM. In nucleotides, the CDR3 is TGTATTACTAGCGGGGGAAACTTAAACACAGATACGCAGTATTTT. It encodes CITSGGNLNTDTQYF.

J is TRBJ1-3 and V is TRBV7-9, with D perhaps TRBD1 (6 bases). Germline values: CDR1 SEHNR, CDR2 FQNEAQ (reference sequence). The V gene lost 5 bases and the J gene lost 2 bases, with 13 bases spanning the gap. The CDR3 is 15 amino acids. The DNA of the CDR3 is TGTGCCAGCAGCCCAGGGGAACTGGCTGGAAACACCATATATTTT. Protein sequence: CASSPGELAGNTIYF.

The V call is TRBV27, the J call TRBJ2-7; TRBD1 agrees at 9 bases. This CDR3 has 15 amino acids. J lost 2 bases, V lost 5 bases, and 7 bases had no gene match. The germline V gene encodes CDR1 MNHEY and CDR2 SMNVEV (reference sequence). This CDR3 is CASSLTGGAPYEQYF. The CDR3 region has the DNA TGTGCCAGCAGTCTTACAGGGGGCGCCCCCTACGAGCAGTACTTC.

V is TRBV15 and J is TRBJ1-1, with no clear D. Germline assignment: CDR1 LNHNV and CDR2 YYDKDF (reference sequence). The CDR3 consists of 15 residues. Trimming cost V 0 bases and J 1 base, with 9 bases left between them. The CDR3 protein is CATSRDWQKNTEAFF. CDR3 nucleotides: TGTGCCACCAGCAGAGATTGGCAAAAGAACACTGAAGCTTTCTTT.

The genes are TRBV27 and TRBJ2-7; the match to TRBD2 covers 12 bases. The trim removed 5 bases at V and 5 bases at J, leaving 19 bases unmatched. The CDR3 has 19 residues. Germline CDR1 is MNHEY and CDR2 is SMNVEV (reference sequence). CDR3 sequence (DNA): TGTGCCAGCAGTATCGCTAGCGGGAGGGCCTTTTTAGGGGACGACGAGCAGTACTTC. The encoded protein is CASSIASGRAFLGDDEQYF.

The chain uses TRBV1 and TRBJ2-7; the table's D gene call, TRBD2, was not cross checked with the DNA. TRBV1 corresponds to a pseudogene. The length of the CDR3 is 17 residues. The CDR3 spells CTSSLGHSSGTVGEQYF. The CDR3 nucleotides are TGCACCAGCAGCCTAGGGCACTCAAGCGGGACGGTCGGGGAGCAGTACTTC.

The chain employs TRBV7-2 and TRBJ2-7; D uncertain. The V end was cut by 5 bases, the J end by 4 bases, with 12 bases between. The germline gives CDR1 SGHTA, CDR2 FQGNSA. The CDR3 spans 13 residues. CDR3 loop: CASSRIKSYEQYF. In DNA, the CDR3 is TGTGCCAGCAGCCGAATTAAGAGTTACGAGCAGTACTTC.

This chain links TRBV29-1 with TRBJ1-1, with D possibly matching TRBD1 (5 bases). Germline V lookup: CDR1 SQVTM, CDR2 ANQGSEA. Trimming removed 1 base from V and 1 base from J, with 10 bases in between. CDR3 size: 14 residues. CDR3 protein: CSVEVRVWNTEAFF. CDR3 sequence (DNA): TGCAGCGTTGAAGTCAGGGTTTGGAACACTGAAGCTTTCTTT.

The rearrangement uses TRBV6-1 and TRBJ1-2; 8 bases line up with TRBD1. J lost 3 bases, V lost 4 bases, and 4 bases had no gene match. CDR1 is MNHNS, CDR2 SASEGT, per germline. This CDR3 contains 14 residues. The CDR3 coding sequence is TGTGCCAGCAGTGCCGACAGGGGCTACTATGGCTACACCTTC. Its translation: CASSADRGYYGYTF.